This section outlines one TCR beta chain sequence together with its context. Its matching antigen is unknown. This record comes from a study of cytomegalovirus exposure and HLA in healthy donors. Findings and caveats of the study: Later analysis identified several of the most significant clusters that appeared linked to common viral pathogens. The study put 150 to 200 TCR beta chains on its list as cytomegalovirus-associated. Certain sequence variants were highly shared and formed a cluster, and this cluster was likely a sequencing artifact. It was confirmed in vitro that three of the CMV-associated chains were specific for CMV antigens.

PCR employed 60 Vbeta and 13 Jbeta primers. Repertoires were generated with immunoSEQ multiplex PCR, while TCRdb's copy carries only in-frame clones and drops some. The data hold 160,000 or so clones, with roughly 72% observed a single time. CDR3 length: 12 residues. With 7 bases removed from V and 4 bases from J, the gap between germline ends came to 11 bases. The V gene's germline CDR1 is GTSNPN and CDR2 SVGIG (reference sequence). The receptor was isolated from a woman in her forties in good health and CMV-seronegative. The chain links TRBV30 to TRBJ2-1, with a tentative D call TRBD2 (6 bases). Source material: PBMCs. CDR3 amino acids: CALLAWYNEQFF. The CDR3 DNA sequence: TGTGCCTTACTAGCTTGGTACAATGAGCAGTTCTTC. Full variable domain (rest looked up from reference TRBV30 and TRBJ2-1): SQTIHQWPATLVQPVGSPLSLECTVEGTSNPNLYWYRQAAGRGLQLLFYSVGIGQISSEVPQNLSASRPQDRQFILSSKKLLLSDSGFYLCALLAWYNEQFFGPGTRLTVL.